This TCR beta chain was found in a study of T cells after somatic rescue of genetic block. J gave up 4 bases and V 6 bases, and 7 bases lay outside the gene matches. The germline gives CDR1 MNHNS, CDR2 SASEGT. This CDR3 is 14 amino acids long. The method was immunoSEQ multiplex PCR; TCRdb's version includes in-frame clones alone and lacks a portion of them. The profile covers about 67,000 clones, with around 90% appearing a single time and 3% taken by the ten largest. This TCR was sampled from a man aged 35-49 years. The chain links TRBV6-1 to TRBJ2-5, with 8 bases identical to TRBD1. The specimen sequenced was peripheral blood mononuclear cells (PBMCs). In nucleotides, the CDR3 is TGTGCCAGCAGGGCCCTAGACAGGGGAGAGACCCAGTACTTC. Its translation: CASRALDRGETQYF.